The entry below gives a single T cell receptor beta chain sequence along with its context. Germline values: CDR1 SGHKS, CDR2 YYEKEE (reference sequence). Trimming shortened V by 5 bases and J by 3 bases, and 11 bases separated the two germline ends. The CDR3 length is 13 residues. Clinical histories supplied by participants themselves formed the basis of cohort assignment. Cohort 3 donors were reported recovered after two negative PCRs, clearance, or symptom resolution. This sample is part of a study of blood T cell repertoires in COVID-19. Study context: From T cells, B-cell-depleted T cells, or PBMCs came the material, which was cDNA or gDNA.

Sequenced by immunoSEQ multiplex PCR; TCRdb stores in-frame clones only, minus some. The sample contains more than 300,000 clones, around 86% of which appear only once. The chain uses TRBV5-5 and TRBJ1-1; D not certain. This TCR was sampled from a woman aged 18 to 35 who had recovered from COVID-19. The source material was PBMCs or T cells enriched from blood (not recorded which). The CDR3, as DNA: TGTGCCAGCAGACTAATCAAGGACACTGAAGCTTTCTTT. Protein sequence: CASRLIKDTEAFF.